The rows below give T cell receptor beta chains drawn from one sample of a study of blood T cell repertoires in COVID-19. Data came from immunoSEQ multiplex PCR; TCRdb stores just in-frame clones and leaves some out. Among hundreds of thousands of clones listed, about 88% were seen once. What was sequenced was PBMCs or T cells enriched from blood (not recorded which). These receptors all stem from a woman in her late teens or twenties who had been exposed to COVID-19. CDR3s include the opening cysteine and the closing phenylalanine or tryptophan. D genes are given only for firm matches. Only some rows state a clone size, as once, few, many or a class for expanded clones.

d_call	v_call	clone_size	j_call	cdr3_nt	cdr3_aa
-	TRBV21-1	-	TRBJ2-7	TGTGCCAGCAGCAAGAGGACTAGCGGGAGCCTCAGTACCTACGAGCAGTACTTC	CASSKRTSGSLSTYEQYF
TRBD1	TRBV9	-	TRBJ1-2	TGTGCCAGCAGCGTTCAATCAACAGGGGGCTATGGCTACACCTTC	CASSVQSTGGYGYTF
-	TRBV4-3	-	TRBJ2-7	TGCGCCAGCAGCCAAGAGGCACAGGGAAACTACGAGCAGTACTTC	CASSQEAQGNYEQYF
TRBD1	TRBV29-1	once	TRBJ2-7	TGCAGCGTTACAGGGGGTGAAAGTTACGAGCAGTACTTC	CSVTGGESYEQYF
TRBD1	TRBV28	-	TRBJ1-4	TGTGCCAGCAGCTCTATAATCAGACAGGGTGGGGTATATGAAAAACTGTTTTTT	CASSSIIRQGGVYEKLFF
-	TRBV6-1	once	TRBJ2-1	TGTGCCAGCAGTGCATCTACAGGGAGTTCAGCGGGATTCCATGGGTGGGAGCAGTTCTTC	CASSASTGSSAGFHGWEQFF
-	TRBV27	once	TRBJ1-1	TGTGCCAGCAGTTTAGGGGGCGCATCCACTGAAGCTTTCTTT	CASSLGGASTEAFF
-	TRBV11-2	-	TRBJ2-3	TGTGCCAGCAGCTCCCAGGGTGATACGCAGTATTTT	CASSSQGDTQYF
TRBD1	TRBV11-2	-	TRBJ2-5	TGTGCCAGCAGCTCGTGGGACAGGGAGCAAGAGACCCAGTACTTC	CASSSWDREQETQYF
-	TRBV2	-	TRBJ2-7	TGTGCCAGCAGTGGGCCTCCGAACGACGAGCAGTACTTC	CASSGPPNDEQYF
TRBD2	TRBV7-3	-	TRBJ2-3	TGTGCCAGCAGCTTAACTCCGGACTTTAGCGGGGGGGCCAAGGATACGCAGTATTTT	CASSLTPDFSGGAKDTQYF
TRBD2	TRBV14	once	TRBJ2-7	TGTGCCAGTATAGCGGGAACGGGTTACGAGCAGTACTTC	CASIAGTGYEQYF
-	TRBV15	few	TRBJ2-1	TGTGCCACCAGCAGCGGGGAATCAAAAGACAATGAGCAGTTCTTC	CATSSGESKDNEQFF
TRBD2	TRBV7-8	-	TRBJ2-3	TGTGCCAGCAGCTTAGCCCACTCTCGACTAGCGGGAGCATTTAAGACAGATACGCAGTATTTT	CASSLAHSRLAGAFKTDTQYF
TRBD1	TRBV4-1	once	TRBJ1-1	TGCGCCAGCAGCCAAGGGACAGGGGGAATGGCTGAAGCTTTCTTT	CASSQGTGGMAEAFF
TRBD2	TRBV4-2	-	TRBJ2-5	TGTGCCAGCAGCCAAGGGGCGGGGGGGCAAGAGACCCAGTACTTC	CASSQGAGGQETQYF
-	TRBV7-2	once	TRBJ2-1	TGTGCCAGCAGCTTAGTAGTCGGACACCACAATGAGCAGTTCTTC	CASSLVVGHHNEQFF
-	TRBV7-2	-	TRBJ1-6	TGTGCCAGCAGCTCCCTTGAAACCGACAGGAAAAATTCACCCCTCCACTTT	CASSSLETDRKNSPLHF
TRBD1	TRBV5-1	-	TRBJ1-6	TGCGCCAGCAGCTTGGGGAACAGGGGTGTTGGTTCACCCCTCCACTTT	CASSLGNRGVGSPLHF
-	TRBV11-2	-	TRBJ2-5	TGTGCCAGCAGCTTAGAAGGACAGCCGGGGGAGACCCAGTACTTC	CASSLEGQPGETQYF
-	TRBV7-2	-	TRBJ1-6	TGTGCCAGCAGCTTAGTCTTTGGGCAGACTAATTCACCCCTCCACTTT	CASSLVFGQTNSPLHF
-	TRBV5-4	once	TRBJ1-6	TGTGCCAGCAGCGTGGACTTGATGCGTAATTCACCCCTCCACTTT	CASSVDLMRNSPLHF
TRBD2	TRBV18	-	TRBJ2-1	TGTGCCAGCACCGCGGGCGGGGGGTACAATGAGCAGTTCTTC	CASTAGGGYNEQFF
TRBD1	TRBV7-2	-	TRBJ1-2	TGTGCCAGCAGCCTACAGGGGGCCGGCTATGGCTACACCTTC	CASSLQGAGYGYTF
TRBD1	TRBV7-2	-	TRBJ2-2	TGTGCCAGCAGCTCAACAGGGGGCATCGGGGAGCTGTTTTTT	CASSSTGGIGELFF
TRBD2	TRBV2	few	TRBJ2-7	TGTGCCAGCAGTGAACACGTAGCGGTTAGCGGGAGCAGGTACGAGCAGTACTTC	CASSEHVAVSGSRYEQYF
TRBD1	TRBV5-1	-	TRBJ2-2	TGCGCCAGCAGCCCGCGACAGGGGCCCACCGGGGAGCTGTTTTTT	CASSPRQGPTGELFF
TRBD2	TRBV19	-	TRBJ2-3	TGTGCCTCTCTCTCCCGGACTAGCAGAGGGTTGGATACGCAGTATTTT	CASLSRTSRGLDTQYF
-	TRBV10-2	-	TRBJ1-2	TGCGCCAGCAGTGGAGACAGCTATGGCTACACCTTC	CASSGDSYGYTF
-	TRBV30	once	TRBJ2-1	TGTGCCCGGGACGGTATGAGCTCCTACAATGAGCAGTTCTTC	CARDGMSSYNEQFF
-	TRBV5-1	-	TRBJ1-4	TGCGCCAGCAGCTTTGGGTATAGCCCAACTAATGAAAAACTGTTTTTT	CASSFGYSPTNEKLFF